Listed below are T cell receptor beta chains from one sample, sequenced in a study of blood T cell repertoires in COVID-19. Here immunoSEQ multiplex PCR was the method, and the copy in TCRdb shows in-frame clones only, minus some. The table records over 150,000 clones, roughly 85% of them present only once. The sequenced material came from peripheral blood. The receptors were gathered from a woman in her 70s with acute or convalescent COVID-19. The CDR3 runs from the conserved cysteine through the conserved F or W. A D gene is named only where the DNA matches it firmly. Size tells how often a clone was seen (once, few, many) or the class of an expanded clone, and some rows leave it out.

D gene	clone size	V gene	J gene	CDR3 DNA	CDR3 protein
TRBD2	NA	TRBV7-7	TRBJ2-1	TGTGCCAGCAGCCCCGGACTAGCGGGAGGCCATGAGCAGTTCTTC	CASSPGLAGGHEQFF
NA	NA	TRBV12-3/TRBV12-4	TRBJ1-1	TGTGCCAGCAGCCGTGACAGGTACACTGAAGCTTTCTTT	CASSRDRYTEAFF
TRBD1	NA	TRBV6-5	TRBJ1-2	TGTGCCAGCAGTCTATTGGACAGGTTAAGTGGCTACACCTTC	CASSLLDRLSGYTF
TRBD1	NA	TRBV5-8	TRBJ1-2	TGTGCCAGCAGCTTTGGGACAGGGGCCGCCTTGGTGGTGAGTGGCTACACCTTC	CASSFGTGAALVVSGYTF
TRBD2	NA	TRBV6-5	TRBJ2-7	TGTGCCAGCAGCCCGGGACTAACGCGGGAGCAGTACTTC	CASSPGLTREQYF
TRBD2	NA	TRBV7-9	TRBJ2-7	TGTGCCAGCAGCAAAAGGGGACTAGCGGGAGACTACGAGCAGTACTTC	CASSKRGLAGDYEQYF
TRBD1	NA	TRBV19	TRBJ2-7	TGTGCCAGTAGGAACCCCGGACAGGGCTACGAGCAGTACTTC	CASRNPGQGYEQYF
TRBD1	NA	TRBV7-9	TRBJ2-1	TGTGCCAGCAGCGAGGGACAGCAAAGTTATAATGAGCAGTTCTTC	CASSEGQQSYNEQFF
NA	NA	TRBV5-4	TRBJ1-2	TGTGCCAGCAGCCTAGGCCGGGAGGGTAGCTATGGCTACACCTTC	CASSLGREGSYGYTF
NA	NA	TRBV7-9	TRBJ1-6	TGTGCCAGCAGCTTAGAGAGCTCCTATAATTCACCCCTCCACTTT	CASSLESSYNSPLHF
NA	NA	TRBV10-3	TRBJ1-2	TGTGCCACCAGGGAGGGCAATTCTAACTATGGCTACACCTTC	CATREGNSNYGYTF
NA	NA	TRBV7-9	TRBJ2-7	TGTGCCAGCAGCATTACCACAGGGTCCGACGAGCAGTACTTC	CASSITTGSDEQYF
NA	NA	TRBV6-2/TRBV6-3	TRBJ1-3	TGTGCCAGCAGCAAGGACACTAACTCTGGAAACACCATATATTTT	CASSKDTNSGNTIYF
TRBD1	NA	TRBV5-1	TRBJ2-5	TGCGCCAGCAGCACACGACAGGGGGCATGGGAGACCCAGTACTTC	CASSTRQGAWETQYF
NA	NA	TRBV10-3	TRBJ1-6	TGTGCCATCAGGGGGACTTTTAATTCACCCCTCCACTTT	CAIRGTFNSPLHF
TRBD1	NA	TRBV12-3/TRBV12-4	TRBJ1-1	TGTGCCAGCAGTTTTGGGACAGTCCCTGAAGCTTTCTTT	CASSFGTVPEAFF
NA	NA	TRBV2	TRBJ1-5	TGTGCCAGCAGTGTCTTCCGCCCCAGGGGCAATCAGCCCCAGCATTTT	CASSVFRPRGNQPQHF
TRBD2	NA	TRBV5-1	TRBJ2-3	TGCGCCAGCAGCCACGGAACTAGCGGGACAGATACGCAGTATTTT	CASSHGTSGTDTQYF
NA	NA	TRBV7-8	TRBJ1-4	TGTGCCAGCGGCCCCCGGACTGCAACTAATGAAAAACTGTTTTTT	CASGPRTATNEKLFF
TRBD1	NA	TRBV11-3	TRBJ2-1	TGTGCCAGCAGCCAAGTGACAGGGCGCCACGGTGAGCAGTTCTTC	CASSQVTGRHGEQFF
NA	NA	TRBV7-9	TRBJ2-7	TGTGCCAGCAGCTTAAGGGAGCGGTACGAGCAGTACTTC	CASSLRERYEQYF
TRBD2	NA	TRBV2	TRBJ2-1	TGTGCCAGCAGTGAAGCCTATAGCGGGAGGGCCGGCGAGCAGTTCTTC	CASSEAYSGRAGEQFF
NA	NA	TRBV2	TRBJ1-1	TGTGCCAGCACTCAGGGTTTTGAAGCTTTCTTT	CASTQGFEAFF
TRBD1	NA	TRBV18	TRBJ1-1	TGTGCCAGCTCACCCACAGGGGCGGTGAACACTGAAGCTTTCTTT	CASSPTGAVNTEAFF
NA	NA	TRBV5-3	TRBJ2-5	TGTGCCAGAAGCTTGGTGGCCCCCCCGGGGCAAGAGACCCAGTACTTC	CARSLVAPPGQETQYF
NA	NA	TRBV27	TRBJ2-2	TGTGCCAGCAGTTTATTCTCGGCGGACACCGGGGAGCTGTTTTTT	CASSLFSADTGELFF
TRBD2	NA	TRBV5-6	TRBJ2-3	TGTGCCAGCAGCCTATCGCGGGAGTTCAGCACAGATACGCAGTATTTT	CASSLSREFSTDTQYF
NA	NA	TRBV5-6	TRBJ2-7	TGTGCCAGCAGCTCTTCCGGGACGGACTATGCCGAGCAGTACTTC	CASSSSGTDYAEQYF
TRBD1	NA	TRBV5-4	TRBJ1-2	TGTGCCAGCAGCGGAGACAGGGCGGGCTACACCTTC	CASSGDRAGYTF
NA	NA	TRBV5-1	TRBJ2-7	TGCGCCAGCAGCGATAAGGGACTCTCACGTATTTCCTACGAGCAGTACTTC	CASSDKGLSRISYEQYF
NA	NA	TRBV12-3/TRBV12-4	TRBJ1-1	TGTGCCAGCAGTTTTTTCAGGGGCACTGAAGCTTTCTTT	CASSFFRGTEAFF
TRBD2	NA	TRBV27	TRBJ2-5	TGTGCCAGCAGTTCGAGGACTAGCGGGATGGGAGAGACCCAGTACTTC	CASSSRTSGMGETQYF
TRBD1	NA	TRBV9	TRBJ2-2	TGTGCCAGCAGCGCGGGACAGCTGCGGACCGGGGAGCTGTTTTTT	CASSAGQLRTGELFF
NA	NA	TRBV5-1	TRBJ1-2	TGCGCCAGCAGCTTGGCAGGGGAAGTCTATGGCTACACCTTC	CASSLAGEVYGYTF
NA	few	TRBV7-8	TRBJ1-5	TGTGCCAGCAGCCCAACTCCCCTCCGGAGGCCCCGGCAGCCCCAGCATTTT	CASSPTPLRRPRQPQHF
TRBD1	once	TRBV25-1	TRBJ1-2	TGTGCCAGCAGTCCCGGGACAGGGATAGGCGGCTACACCTTC	CASSPGTGIGGYTF
NA	NA	TRBV27	TRBJ2-5	TGTGCCAGCCGCCGACGGACAGACCAAGAGACCCAGTACTTC	CASRRRTDQETQYF
NA	NA	TRBV5-8	TRBJ1-5	TGTGCCAGCAGCTTCGGCAATCAGCCCCAGCATTTT	CASSFGNQPQHF
TRBD2	NA	TRBV6-6	TRBJ2-7	TGTGCCAGCAGTTACTTAGCCGGGACTAGCGGCTACGAGCAGTACTTC	CASSYLAGTSGYEQYF
TRBD1	NA	TRBV7-9	TRBJ2-5	TGTGCCAGCAGCCCCACAGGGGGAGGAGAGACCCAGTACTTC	CASSPTGGGETQYF
TRBD1	NA	TRBV18	TRBJ1-3	TGTGCCAGCTCCACCACCCCCGGACAGGGGTCTGGAAACACCATATATTTT	CASSTTPGQGSGNTIYF